Listed here is a single TCR beta chain. Trimming took 1 base from V and 0 from J, leaving 13 bases between them. Germline CDR1 SGHKS, CDR2 YYEKEE (reference sequence). CDR3 length: 16 residues. This sample is drawn from a study of blood T cell repertoires in COVID-19. Study at large: Nucleic acid was either cDNA or gDNA, and it came from T cells, B-cell-depleted T cells, or PBMCs.

In the source study's methods: The authors estimated nucleated cell counts from reference gene primer amplification. Here immunoSEQ multiplex PCR was the method, and the copy in TCRdb shows in-frame clones only, minus some. V and J calls and clone size are as listed in that table; D and trimming were resolved from the DNA. This table holds 90,000 to 120,000 clones, over 80% found once. Sequenced sample: peripheral blood. The receptor was isolated from a woman aged 30 to 39 with acute or convalescent COVID-19. The rearrangement uses TRBV5-5 and TRBJ1-1; D is perhaps TRBD1 (5 bases). CDR3 sequence: CASSLSPDSMNTEAFF. The CDR3 bases are TGTGCCAGCAGCTTGTCCCCCGACAGCATGAACACTGAAGCTTTCTTT. The full variable domain, rest sourced from reference TRBV5-5 and TRBJ1-1, is DAGVTQSPTHLIKTRGQQVTLRCSPISGHKSVSWYQQVLGQGPQFIFQYYEKEERGRGNFPDRFSARQFPNYSSELNVNALLLGDSALYLCASSLSPDSMNTEAFFGQGTRLTVV.